One sample yielded the 25 T cell receptor beta chains listed below, sequenced in a study of long-term antiretroviral therapy in people with HIV. The assay used was immunoSEQ (version v3.0), run at survey level. Profiling relied on immunoSEQ multiplex PCR, and the TCRdb table lists in-frame clones only, not all of them. The sample has roughly 28,000 clones, over 75% seen once; the top ten hold about 4.3%. The sample in question was unsorted PBMCs, obtained 0.5 years after starting antiretroviral therapy. These TCRs come from a woman aged 18-30 years with HIV.

This chain uses TRBV2 with TRBJ2-1, with 12 bases identical to TRBD2. Germline values: CDR1 SNHLY, CDR2 FYNNEI. CDR3 length: 16 residues. The V gene end was trimmed by 2 bases and the J gene end by 5 bases; junction bases not matched to a gene: 4. The DNA of the CDR3 is TGTGCCAGCAGTGAACGACTAGCGGGAGCCAACAATGAGCAGTTCTTC. This gives the protein CASSERLAGANNEQFF.

V and J are TRBV9 and TRBJ2-1; possibly TRBD2 for D (6 bases). Germline values: CDR1 SGDLS, CDR2 YYNGEE. V lost 4 bases to trimming and J lost 3 bases, with 20 bases between them. The CDR3 has 17 residues. The CDR3 sequence is CASSPFFPGLNYNEQFF. Here the CDR3 DNA reads TGTGCCAGCAGCCCCTTTTTCCCGGGACTGAACTACAATGAGCAGTTCTTC.

The chain carries TRBV28 and TRBJ2-3; 10 bases match TRBD1. This CDR3 region has 13 residues. Germline lookup yields CDR1 MDHEN and CDR2 SYDVKM. The ends lost 11 bases at V and 2 bases at J; junction bases unmatched: 4. The CDR3 loop reads CAGGTGDTDTQYF. The CDR3 DNA reads TGTGCCGGCGGGACAGGGGACACAGATACGCAGTATTTT.

CDR3 sequence: CASSGLAGGLLDTQYF. CDR3 in DNA: TGTGCCAGCAGTGGACTAGCGGGAGGGCTTTTAGATACGCAGTATTTT. The chain links TRBV6-1 to TRBJ2-3; 14 positions agree with TRBD2. The CDR3 totals 16 residues. V trimming: 4 bases; J trimming: 5 bases; junction bases outside the gene matches: 5. In germline, CDR1 is MNHNS, CDR2 SASEGT.

The chain is built from TRBV7-3 and TRBJ2-1; TRBD2 matches at 14 bases. The CDR3 consists of 17 residues. Per germline, CDR1 SGHTA and CDR2 FQGTGA. Germline trimming cut 2 bases from V and 7 bases from J; bases unmatched to any gene: 7. CDR3 DNA sequence: TGTGCCAGCAGCTTACCGGGACTAGCGGGGGCATCGAATGAGCAGTTCTTC. It encodes CASSLPGLAGASNEQFF.

The V and J genes are TRBV5-6 and TRBJ2-7; D not certain. The V end lost 0 bases, the J end lost 3 bases, and 13 bases lay between the germline ends. CDR3 size: 15 residues. CDR1 is SGHDT, CDR2 YYEEEE, per germline. CDR3 sequence: CASSLGVGLIYEQYF. For the CDR3, the DNA is TGTGCCAGCAGCTTGGGTGTGGGTTTGATCTACGAGCAGTACTTC.

The chain combines TRBV15 with TRBJ2-2; D is ambiguous. V gave up 3 bases and J gave up 4 bases, with 3 bases separating them. Germline lookup yields CDR1 LNHNV and CDR2 YYDKDF (reference sequence). The CDR3 totals 12 residues. The CDR3 DNA is TGTGCCACCAGCAGGGTCACCGGGGAGCTGTTTTTT. Its translation: CATSRVTGELFF.

This clone was detected a few times. The chain is built from TRBV2 and TRBJ2-7; possible D gene TRBD1, 6 bases. Germline V gene data show CDR1 as SNHLY and CDR2 as FYNNEI. Trimming removed 10 bases from V and 3 bases from J, with 10 bases in between. CDR3 size: 11 residues. Here the CDR3 reads CATSRGYEQYF. CDR3 nucleotide sequence: TGTGCCACCTCCAGGGGCTACGAGCAGTACTTC. Full variable domain (rest looked up from reference TRBV2 and TRBJ2-7): EPEVTQTPSHQVTQMGQEVILRCVPISNHLYFYWYRQILGQKVEFLVSFYNNEISEKSEIFDDQFSVERPDGSNFTLKIRSTKLEDSAMYFCATSRGYEQYFGPGTRLTVT.

As to this clone: Other DNA sequences of this sample code for an identical CDR3. The chain uses TRBV27 and TRBJ2-1, with TRBD2 identical over 8 bases. Germline-derived CDR1 and CDR2 are MNHEY and SMNVEV (reference sequence). The CDR3 sequence is 15 residues long. With V trimmed by 5 bases and J by 2 bases, 5 bases remained unmatched. The CDR3 loop is CASSLSGSPYNEQFF. CDR3 DNA: TGTGCCAGCAGTCTCAGCGGGAGCCCCTACAATGAGCAGTTCTTC.

This chain links TRBV4-3 with TRBJ2-1, with D perhaps TRBD2 (6 bases). Between the trimmed V and J ends, which lost 1 base and 5 bases, there was a span of 18 bases. Germline CDR1 and CDR2: LGHNA and YSLEER. The CDR3 covers 17 residues. The CDR3 region has the DNA TGCGCCAGCAGCCAAGTTCACTGGCGGGATATCCACAATGAGCAGTTCTTC. It is translated as CASSQVHWRDIHNEQFF.

This chain connects TRBV28 to TRBJ1-2; D gene unclear. Germline V lookup: CDR1 MDHEN, CDR2 SYDVKM. Trimming stripped 5 bases from V and 8 bases from J, with 15 bases between. The CDR3 sequence is 13 residues long. CDR3 sequence reads: CASSPGPGGGYTF. The CDR3 DNA reads as TGTGCCAGCAGTCCCGGGCCTGGAGGGGGCTACACCTTC.

The gene calls are TRBV5-8 and TRBJ1-4; no clear D. This CDR3 comprises 14 residues. The germline CDR1 and CDR2 sequences are SGHTS and YDEGEE. V shed 6 bases and J shed 8 bases, with 17 bases lying between them. The CDR3 coding sequence is TGTGCCAGCACCGTTCACTACGGTTCAGAAAAACTGTTTTTT. This encodes CASTVHYGSEKLFF.

The gene calls are TRBV7-3 and TRBJ2-7; D possibly corresponds to TRBD2 (6 bases). V gave up 5 bases and J gave up 6 bases, with 17 bases separating them. The CDR3 length is 14 residues. Germline CDR1 SGHTA, CDR2 FQGTGA. The CDR3 bases are TGTGCCAGCAGCCTCGGGACTCCCAACGCCGAGCAGTACTTC. Its translation: CASSLGTPNAEQYF. The full variable domain, with the rest looked up from reference TRBV7-3 and TRBJ2-7, is GAGVSQTPSNKVTEKGKYVELRCDPISGHTALYWYRQSLGQGPEFLIYFQGTGAADDSGLPNDRFFAVRPEGSVSTLKIQRTERGDSAVYLCASSLGTPNAEQYFGPGTRLTVT.

The V gene is TRBV4-3, the J gene TRBJ2-2, with no clear D. The V end lost 5 bases, the J end lost 6 bases, and 4 bases lay between the germline ends. CDR1 is LGHNA and CDR2 is YSLEER in the germline V gene. This CDR3 is 11 amino acids long. CDR3 in amino acids: CASSLAGELFF. The CDR3 DNA reads as TGCGCCAGCAGCTTGGCCGGGGAGCTGTTTTTT.

V gene TRBV19 combines with J gene TRBJ2-2; possible D gene TRBD2, 7 bases. Trimming left V 3 bases short and J 6 bases short, with 11 bases between. The germline CDR1 and CDR2 sequences are LNHDA and SQIVND (reference sequence). The CDR3 spans 14 residues. The CDR3 is CASSIGGRAGELFF. The CDR3 DNA reads TGTGCCAGTAGTATCGGGGGGCGGGCCGGGGAGCTGTTTTTT.

The V call is TRBV10-1, the J call TRBJ2-2, with D tentatively TRBD1 (6 bases). The CDR3 is 17 amino acids. V dropped 9 bases and J dropped 6 bases, with 26 bases sitting between them. Germline V gene lookup returns CDR1 WNHNN and CDR2 SYGVQD (reference sequence). The CDR3 coding sequence is TGCGCCAGATCTGTTTACAGGGCGAACTCGTGCGCCGGGGAGCTGTTTTTT. Translation: CARSVYRANSCAGELFF.

This clone was seen a single time. V and J are TRBV7-6 and TRBJ2-3; no clear D. V lost 0 bases, J lost 6 bases, and 7 bases lay in between. The CDR3 totals 13 residues. Germline V gene lookup returns CDR1 SGHVS and CDR2 FNYEAQ. CDR3 bases: TGTGCCAGCAGCTTAGCCGTCCTGGATACGCAGTATTTT. Translation gives CASSLAVLDTQYF.

The gene calls are TRBV27 and TRBJ2-7; TRBD2 might be the D (5 bases). The CDR3 has 11 residues. The germline CDR1 and CDR2 sequences are MNHEY and SMNVEV (reference sequence). The V end was cut by 5 bases, the J end by 5 bases, with 7 bases between. Here the CDR3 DNA reads TGTGCCAGCAGTGACTACGACGAGCAGTACTTC. As protein: CASSDYDEQYF.

The chain carries TRBV7-3 and TRBJ2-7; 14 bases fit TRBD2. J lost 5 bases, V lost 5 bases, and 11 bases had no gene match. Germline V gene sequence: CDR1 SGHTA, CDR2 FQGTGA. The CDR3 loop spans 17 amino acids. The CDR3 DNA reads as TGTGCCAGCAGCCGATGGGGACTAGCGGGAGTTTCCCACGAGCAGTACTTC. Translated, it gives CASSRWGLAGVSHEQYF.

The chain joins TRBV5-1 to TRBJ2-5; 13 bases align to TRBD2. The CDR3 length is 16 residues. The junction had 3 bases not matched to a gene; V was cut back by 0 bases and J by 4 bases. Germline assignment: CDR1 SGHRS and CDR2 YFSETQ. The CDR3 bases are TGCGCCAGCAGCTTGGCGGGACTAGCGGGACGAGAGACCCAGTACTTC. Amino acids: CASSLAGLAGRETQYF.

The rearrangement joins TRBV19 to TRBJ2-3, with 11 bases aligning to TRBD2. CDR3 length: 15 amino acids. Germline V lookup: CDR1 LNHDA, CDR2 SQIVND (reference sequence). V gave up 3 bases and J gave up 5 bases; unmatched junction bases: 4. The CDR3 region has the DNA TGTGCCAGTAGTATTTCCGGACTAGCGGGAGATACGCAGTATTTT. Its protein product is CASSISGLAGDTQYF.

The chain is built from TRBV9 and TRBJ2-5; 7 bases map to TRBD1. From germline, CDR1 is SGDLS and CDR2 YYNGEE. Trimming cost V 0 bases and J 2 bases; bases outside gene matches: 4. The CDR3 is made up of 15 amino acids. CDR3 coding DNA: TGTGCCAGCAGCGTAGGGTCGGACAGGCAAGAGACCCAGTACTTC. It codes for CASSVGSDRQETQYF.

In DNA form, the CDR3 reads TGTGCCAGCAGCTTTAGCGGGAGCTCCTACAATGAGCAGTTCTTC. Amino acid sequence: CASSFSGSSYNEQFF. The chain links TRBV7-9 to TRBJ2-1, with TRBD2 identical over 9 bases. V shed 3 bases, J shed 0 bases, and the junction held 0 bases outside the gene matches. The CDR3 totals 15 residues. Germline-derived CDR1 and CDR2 are SEHNR and FQNEAQ (reference sequence).

The chain joins TRBV11-2 to TRBJ2-2; 11 nucleotides align to TRBD2. Trimming cost V 1 base and J 2 bases; bases outside gene matches: 9. Germline V gene sequence: CDR1 SGHAT, CDR2 FQNNGV. This CDR3 contains 19 residues. The CDR3 protein is CASSLAPPSGRPNTGELFF. Written as DNA, the CDR3 is TGTGCCAGCAGCTTAGCCCCTCCTAGCGGGAGGCCTAACACCGGGGAGCTGTTTTTT.

The J gene is TRBJ2-2, the V gene TRBV6-4; the D gene is possibly TRBD1 (5 bases). V lost 2 bases, J lost 2 bases, and 6 bases lay in between. In germline, CDR1 is MRHNA, CDR2 SNTAGT. The CDR3 length is 14 residues. The CDR3 bases are TGTGCCAGCAGTGACGGACAAAACACCGGGGAGCTGTTTTTT. Protein product: CASSDGQNTGELFF.